Reported below is one T cell receptor beta chain. Its specificity is unknown. The length of the CDR3 is 13 residues. The germline V and J ends were trimmed by 2 bases and 1 base, with 3 bases remaining between them. The germline V gene has CDR1 SNHLY and CDR2 FYNNEI. These data belong to a study of cytomegalovirus exposure and HLA in healthy donors. PCR amplification relied on 60 Vbeta primers (plus 13 Jbeta primers). Profiling relied on immunoSEQ multiplex PCR, and the TCRdb table lists in-frame clones only, not all of them. Here the sample table reports under 200,000 clones. The study, taken as a whole, reports: Roughly even sequencing depth across donors was the assumption behind the presence/absence analyses.

The rearrangement links TRBV2 to TRBJ1-5; D is ambiguous. The receptor was derived from a man aged 25 to 45 in good health and CMV-seronegative. Sequenced input: PBMCs. The CDR3 region has the DNA TGTGCCAGCAGTGAACTGAGCAATCAGCCCCAGCATTTT. It yields the protein CASSELSNQPQHF.